Below, one T cell receptor (beta chain) is given with its context. PBMC samples from each donor numbered at least one pre-ART and at least two post-ART. This specimen comes from a study of long-term antiretroviral therapy in people with HIV. The authors ran the immunoSEQ assay, v3.0, at survey level. Sequencing used immunoSEQ multiplex PCR; TCRdb keeps in-frame clones, though not all of them. The sample includes about 24,000 clones, over 70% of them seen just once. This CDR3 contains 19 residues. Trimming at V came to 2 bases and at J to 5 bases, leaving 18 bases not matched to a gene. The receptor was isolated from a man aged 25-45 years with HIV. Here the sequenced sample was unsorted PBMCs, taken around 4.2 years after starting antiretroviral therapy. The chain carries TRBV23-1 and TRBJ2-5, with TRBD1 matching over 9 bases. TRBV23-1 is reported as an ORF; its role is uncertain. The CDR3, as DNA: TGCGCCAGCAGTCAAGTTTACCGGGACAGGGCGTTTCCCGTGGAGACCCAGTACTTC. This gives the protein CASSQVYRDRAFPVETQYF.